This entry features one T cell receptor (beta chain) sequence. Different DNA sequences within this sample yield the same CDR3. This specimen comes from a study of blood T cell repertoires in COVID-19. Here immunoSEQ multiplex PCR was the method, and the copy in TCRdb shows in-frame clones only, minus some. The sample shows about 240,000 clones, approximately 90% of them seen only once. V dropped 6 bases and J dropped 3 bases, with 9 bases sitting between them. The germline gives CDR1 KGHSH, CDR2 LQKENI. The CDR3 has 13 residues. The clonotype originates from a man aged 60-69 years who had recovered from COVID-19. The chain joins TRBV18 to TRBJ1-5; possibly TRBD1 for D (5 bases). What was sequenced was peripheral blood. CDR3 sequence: CASSDSSNQPQHF. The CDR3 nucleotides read TGTGCCAGCTCTGACAGTTCCAATCAGCCCCAGCATTTT.